These T cell receptor beta chains were read from a single sample in a study of PD-1 blockade in classical Hodgkin lymphoma. TCRdb's copy holds only in-frame clones and misses some; the assay was immunoSEQ multiplex PCR. The data contain around 17,000 clones, around 72% of them singletons. The starting material was CD4+ T cells from blood, obtained before the fourth cycle of nivolumab. The receptor source for this set is a human donor with classical Hodgkin lymphoma. CDR3s include the opening cysteine and the closing phenylalanine or tryptophan. Fields, in order: CDR3 length, J gene, V gene, clone size, CDR3 protein. The size of a clone is reported for some rows only, either as once, few or many, or as a class for expanded clones.

length: 13
J: TRBJ2-1
V: TRBV10-3
size: -
CDR3: CATGGSPYNEQFF

length: 15
J: TRBJ2-3
V: TRBV4-1
size: -
CDR3: CASSLGTSGRDTQYF

length: 15
J: TRBJ1-2
V: TRBV11-2
size: -
CDR3: CASSLEGSFNYGYTF

length: 8
J: TRBJ1-2
V: TRBV20-1
size: -
CDR3: CNSGGYTF

length: 13
J: TRBJ2-1
V: TRBV30
size: -
CDR3: CAWRGVGTNEQFF

length: 11
J: TRBJ2-3
V: TRBV5-1
size: -
CDR3: CASSDTDTQYF

length: 16
J: TRBJ2-2
V: TRBV5-1
size: -
CDR3: CASSTRGISNTGELFF

length: 14
J: TRBJ2-7
V: TRBV18
size: -
CDR3: CASSPGTATYEQYF

length: 13
J: TRBJ2-4
V: TRBV18
size: -
CDR3: CASSPQGFGIQYF

length: 13
J: TRBJ2-5
V: TRBV27
size: -
CDR3: CASSSGLAGTQYF

length: 13
J: TRBJ1-1
V: TRBV28
size: -
CDR3: CASSGQGNTEAFF

length: 15
J: TRBJ2-3
V: TRBV6-5
size: once
CDR3: CASSRRDLRTDTQYF

length: 15
J: TRBJ2-1
V: TRBV19
size: -
CDR3: CASRERRSSYNEQFF

length: 12
J: TRBJ1-1
V: TRBV29-1
size: -
CDR3: CSVTTGTESPFF

length: 15
J: TRBJ1-1
V: TRBV5-1
size: -
CDR3: CASSLDGNQNTEAFF

length: 13
J: TRBJ2-7
V: TRBV5-4
size: -
CDR3: CASSLGYGQVQYF

length: 18
J: TRBJ1-1
V: TRBV21-1
size: once
CDR3: CASSKAGTPSRANTEAFF

length: 14
J: TRBJ1-2
V: TRBV6-5
size: few
CDR3: CASSNGLGFYGYTF

length: 14
J: TRBJ2-7
V: TRBV5-1
size: -
CDR3: CASSLMGGADEQYF

length: 13
J: TRBJ1-4
V: TRBV29-1
size: -
CDR3: CSVSPRGGGKLFF

length: 15
J: TRBJ2-7
V: TRBV5-1
size: -
CDR3: CASSLGGQAPYEQYF

length: 13
J: TRBJ2-1
V: TRBV29-1
size: -
CDR3: CSVEGLGYNEQFF

length: 15
J: TRBJ2-2
V: TRBV5-6
size: -
CDR3: CASSSSQERTGELFF

length: 14
J: TRBJ2-3
V: TRBV29-1
size: -
CDR3: CSSTTAISTDTQYF

length: 12
J: TRBJ1-1
V: TRBV5-1
size: -
CDR3: CASSSGQDEAFF

length: 15
J: TRBJ1-4
V: TRBV7-9
size: -
CDR3: CASSLGTGLGEKLFF

length: 10
J: TRBJ2-7
V: TRBV20-1
size: -
CDR3: CSARDKRQYF

length: 14
J: TRBJ1-5
V: TRBV5-1
size: once
CDR3: CASSWTGALGTQHF

length: 17
J: TRBJ2-1
V: TRBV4-1
size: -
CDR3: CASSQDPRLAGHNEQFF

length: 12
J: TRBJ1-1
V: TRBV19
size: -
CDR3: CASSMGYRRAFF

length: 13
J: TRBJ1-1
V: TRBV5-1
size: few
CDR3: CASRVGVDTEAFF

length: 12
J: TRBJ1-5
V: TRBV10-3
size: -
CDR3: CAIAQGDQPQHF

length: 15
J: TRBJ2-7
V: TRBV28
size: few
CDR3: CASSFGGGRAYEQYF